This T cell receptor (beta chain) was retrieved from a study of blood T cell repertoires in COVID-19. About the research overall: Researchers got acute and convalescent COVID-19 samples from the United States, Italy and Spain. Sources were T cells, B-cell-depleted T cells, or PBMCs; the material itself was cDNA or gDNA.

Germline CDR1 reads SGHTA; CDR2 reads FQGTGA. This CDR3 is 15 amino acids long. The junction had 8 bases not matched to a gene; V was cut back by 2 bases and J by 5 bases. Profiled with immunoSEQ multiplex PCR; TCRdb holds only in-frame clones, not every one. The sample has approximately 270,000 clones, less than 95% seen once; the top ten hold around 2.8%. Cohorts were based on clinical histories the participants reported. Individuals in the exposed group had encountered a COVID-19 case within 2 weeks preceding study entry. The chain recombines TRBV7-3 with TRBJ2-5, with 7 nucleotides matching TRBD2. The TCR sequence derives from a middle-aged man who had been exposed to COVID-19. Source material: PBMCs or T cells enriched from blood (not recorded which). In nucleotides, the CDR3 is TGTGCCAGCAGCTTATCATCCGGGAGGCACGAGACCCAGTACTTC. The encoded protein is CASSLSSGRHETQYF.